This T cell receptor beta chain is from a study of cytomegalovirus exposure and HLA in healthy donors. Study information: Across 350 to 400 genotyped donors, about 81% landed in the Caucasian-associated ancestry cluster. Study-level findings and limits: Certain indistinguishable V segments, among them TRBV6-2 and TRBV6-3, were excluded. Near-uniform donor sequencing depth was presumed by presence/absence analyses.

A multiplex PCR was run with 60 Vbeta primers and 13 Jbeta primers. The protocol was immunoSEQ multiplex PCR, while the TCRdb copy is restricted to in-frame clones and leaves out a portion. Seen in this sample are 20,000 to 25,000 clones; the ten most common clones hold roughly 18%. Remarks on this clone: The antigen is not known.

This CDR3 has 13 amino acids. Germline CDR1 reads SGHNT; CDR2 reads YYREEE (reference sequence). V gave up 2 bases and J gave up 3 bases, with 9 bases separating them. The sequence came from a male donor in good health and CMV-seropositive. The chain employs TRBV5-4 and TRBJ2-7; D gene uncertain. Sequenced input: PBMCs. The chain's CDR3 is CASSLIGGYEQYF. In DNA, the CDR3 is TGTGCCAGCAGCTTAATTGGCGGCTACGAGCAGTACTTC.